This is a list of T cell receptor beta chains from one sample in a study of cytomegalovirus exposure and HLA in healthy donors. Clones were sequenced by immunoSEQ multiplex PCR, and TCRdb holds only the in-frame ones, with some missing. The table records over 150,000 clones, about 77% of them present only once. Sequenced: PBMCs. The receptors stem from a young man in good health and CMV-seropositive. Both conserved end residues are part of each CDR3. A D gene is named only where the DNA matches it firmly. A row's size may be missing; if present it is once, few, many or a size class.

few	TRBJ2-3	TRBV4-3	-	TGCGCCAGCAGCCAAGAGGATTACTGGGGGGTGGTCCCAGATACGCAGTATTTT	CASSQEDYWGVVPDTQYF
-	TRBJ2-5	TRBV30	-	TGTGCCTGCGAACCCGAGGAGGCGGGGACCCAGTACTTC	CACEPEEAGTQYF
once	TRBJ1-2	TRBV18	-	TGTGCCAGCTCACTTACAATCGACTATGGCTACACCTTC	CASSLTIDYGYTF
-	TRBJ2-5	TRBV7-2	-	TGTGCCAGCAGGGTCGGAATAGCGGAAGAGACCCAGTACTTC	CASRVGIAEETQYF
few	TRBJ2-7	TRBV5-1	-	TGCGCCAGCAGCTTGGCGGCAGGGTATGGGAACGAGCAGTACTTC	CASSLAAGYGNEQYF
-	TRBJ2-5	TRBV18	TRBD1	TGTGCCAGCTCACCAGGACAGGGGGCAGTGGAGACCCAGTACTTC	CASSPGQGAVETQYF
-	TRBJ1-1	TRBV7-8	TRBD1	TGTGCCAGCAGCCTACAGGGGGTTGGGACTGAAGCTTTCTTT	CASSLQGVGTEAFF
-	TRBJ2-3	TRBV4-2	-	TGTGCCAGCAGCCAAGATCTCCGCACAGATACGCAGTATTTT	CASSQDLRTDTQYF
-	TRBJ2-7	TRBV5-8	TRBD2	TGTGCCAGCAGCTTGGGGGGCCAGCGGGGGAGCTCCTACGAGCAGTACTTC	CASSLGGQRGSSYEQYF
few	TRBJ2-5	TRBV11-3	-	TGTGCCAGCAGCTTAGCGGGGAGTGGAGAAGAGACCCAGTACTTC	CASSLAGSGEETQYF
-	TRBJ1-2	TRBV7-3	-	TGTGCCAGCAGCCGGGGTGGTCAGGGGCCCTATGGCTACACCTTC	CASSRGGQGPYGYTF
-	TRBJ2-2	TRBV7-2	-	TGTGCCAGCAGCTTAGCGCTCGGCAGGGCCGGGGAGCTGTTTTTT	CASSLALGRAGELFF
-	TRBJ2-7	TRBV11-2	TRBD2	TGTGCCAGCAGCTTAAATCCGGGGCTAGCGGGGACCTACGAGCAGTACTTC	CASSLNPGLAGTYEQYF
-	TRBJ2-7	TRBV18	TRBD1	TGTGCCAGCTCACGAGACAGGGGTTCCGGGTATTTC	CASSRDRGSGYF
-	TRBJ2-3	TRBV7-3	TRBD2	TGTGCCAGCAGCTTAGTACTAGCGGCCACAGATACGCAGTATTTT	CASSLVLAATDTQYF
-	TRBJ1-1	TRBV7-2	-	TGTGCCAGCAGCTTCGGACTTGAAGCTTTCTTT	CASSFGLEAFF
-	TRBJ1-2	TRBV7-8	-	TGTGCCAGCAGCTTGGCAGGGGCTGGCTACACCTTC	CASSLAGAGYTF
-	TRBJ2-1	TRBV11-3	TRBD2	TGTGCCAGCAGTGCGGGGGGTTCCTCCTACAATGAGCAGTTCTTC	CASSAGGSSYNEQFF
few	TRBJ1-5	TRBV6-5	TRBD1	TGTGCCAGCAGCCTACAGGGGTCCTTTAATCAGCCCCAGCATTTT	CASSLQGSFNQPQHF
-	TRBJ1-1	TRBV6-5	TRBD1	TGTGCCAGCAGTTTCCAAGGGACAGTCGGCACTGAAGCTTTCTTT	CASSFQGTVGTEAFF
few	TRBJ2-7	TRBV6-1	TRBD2	TGTGCCAGCAGTGAAGTCGCTAGCGGGTGGGCCGACTACGAGCAGTACTTC	CASSEVASGWADYEQYF
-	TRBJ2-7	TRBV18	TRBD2	TGTGCCAGCTCACCACGCTTAGCGGGGGGTACCTACGAGCAGTACTTC	CASSPRLAGGTYEQYF
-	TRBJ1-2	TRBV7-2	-	TGTGCCAGCAGCTCTACCTCCGCCTATGGCTACACCTTC	CASSSTSAYGYTF
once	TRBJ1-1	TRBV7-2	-	TGTGCCAGCAGCTTACAGACGGGCAGGGACACTGAAGCTTTCTTT	CASSLQTGRDTEAFF
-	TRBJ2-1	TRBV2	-	TGTGCCAGCATCGATGGGGGGAGTGGTGAGCAGTTCTTC	CASIDGGSGEQFF
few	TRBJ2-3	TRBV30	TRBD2	TGTGCCTGGAGTGAAGTTTGGACTAGCGGACCCACAGATACGCAGTATTTT	CAWSEVWTSGPTDTQYF
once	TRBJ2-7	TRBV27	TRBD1	TGTGCCAGCAGAACCCGGGACAGGGGGATCGGGGAGCAGTACTTC	CASRTRDRGIGEQYF
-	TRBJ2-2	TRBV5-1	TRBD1	TGCGCCAGCAGCAAAACCGGGACAGGGGGGACCGGGGAGCTGTTTTTT	CASSKTGTGGTGELFF
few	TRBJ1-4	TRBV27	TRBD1	TGTGCCAGCAGTTCTTACAGGGGAAGAGGCGGTAATGAAAAACTGTTTTTT	CASSSYRGRGGNEKLFF
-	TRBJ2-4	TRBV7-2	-	TGTGCCAGCAGCTCCGACTTCCAAGGAAACATTCAGTACTTC	CASSSDFQGNIQYF
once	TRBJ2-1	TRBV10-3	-	TGTGCCATCGAGGAAAATGGTGAGCAGTTCTTC	CAIEENGEQFF
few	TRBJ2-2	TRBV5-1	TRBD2	TGCGCCAGCAGCTTGCAGAACAGACTAGCGGGAGGGAGAGGGGAGCTGTTTTTT	CASSLQNRLAGGRGELFF
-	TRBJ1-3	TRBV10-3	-	TGTGCCATCAGTGAGTCTGGCAGGGCGGGAGGAAACACCATATATTTT	CAISESGRAGGNTIYF
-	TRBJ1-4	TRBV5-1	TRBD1	TGCGCCAGCAGCTTGGCTGGACAGGGGGATGAAAAACTGTTTTTT	CASSLAGQGDEKLFF
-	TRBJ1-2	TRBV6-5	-	TGTGCCAGCAGTTTCGCCACCGGAGCTAACTATGGCTACACCTTC	CASSFATGANYGYTF